This TCR beta chain was retrieved from a study of cytomegalovirus exposure and HLA in healthy donors. Study-level background: Unique TCRs from HLA-typed donors, 70 million to 100 million of them, were held in an early data release.

Trimming left V 8 bases short and J 8 bases short, with 12 bases between. The CDR3 loop spans 10 amino acids. The germline CDR1 and CDR2 sequences are DFQATT and SNEGSKA (reference sequence). This clone was observed a few times. Its target is not known. Primers for the PCR totalled 60 Vbeta and 13 Jbeta. Only in-frame clones appear in the TCRdb table, and some are missing; sequencing was by immunoSEQ multiplex PCR. The sample contains some 110,000 clones, approximately 60% of which appear only once. Whole-study findings and limits: Donors belonging to an Asian-associated ancestry cluster reportedly showed fewer N-insertions in productive TCRs than the roughly 680-donor mean, according to what a later analysis found.

The donors, nominally healthy at sampling, likely had unrecorded immune exposures. This TCR derives from a woman aged 25 to 39 in good health and CMV-seronegative. The sequenced sample consisted of PBMCs. The V and J genes are TRBV20-1 and TRBJ1-2; D unresolved. For the CDR3, the DNA is TGCAGTACCTACGGTCGGGGCTACACCTTC. Translating it yields CSTYGRGYTF.